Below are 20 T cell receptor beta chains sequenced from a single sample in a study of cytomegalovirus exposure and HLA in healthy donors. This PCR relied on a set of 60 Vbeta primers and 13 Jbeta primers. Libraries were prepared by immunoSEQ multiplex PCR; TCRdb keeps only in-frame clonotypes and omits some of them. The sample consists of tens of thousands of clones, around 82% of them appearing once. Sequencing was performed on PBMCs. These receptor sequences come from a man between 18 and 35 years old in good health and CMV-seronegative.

In DNA, the CDR3 is TGCGCCAGCGGACTCCAAGACATAGACTATGGCTACACCTTC. Translated, it gives CASGLQDIDYGYTF. The J gene is TRBJ1-2, the V gene TRBV5-1; D not resolved. V gave up 7 bases and J gave up 3 bases, with 16 bases separating them. From germline, CDR1 is SGHRS and CDR2 YFSETQ. CDR3 length: 14 residues.

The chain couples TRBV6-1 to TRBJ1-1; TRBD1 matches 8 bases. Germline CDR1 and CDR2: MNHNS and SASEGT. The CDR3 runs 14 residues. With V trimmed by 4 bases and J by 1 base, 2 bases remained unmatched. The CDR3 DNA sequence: TGTGCCAGCAGTGCGGGACAGGCGAACACTGAAGCTTTCTTT. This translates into CASSAGQANTEAFF.

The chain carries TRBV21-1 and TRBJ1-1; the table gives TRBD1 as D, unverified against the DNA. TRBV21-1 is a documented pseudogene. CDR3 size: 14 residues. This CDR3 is CASRRKTGNTEAFF. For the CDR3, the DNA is TGTGCCAGCAGGAGGAAAACAGGGAACACTGAAGCTTTCTTT.

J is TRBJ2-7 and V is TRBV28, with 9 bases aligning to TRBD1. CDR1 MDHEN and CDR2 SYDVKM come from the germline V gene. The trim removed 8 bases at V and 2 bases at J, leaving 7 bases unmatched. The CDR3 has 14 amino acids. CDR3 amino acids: CASGKTGGTYEQYF. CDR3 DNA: TGTGCCAGCGGGAAGACAGGGGGGACCTACGAGCAGTACTTC.

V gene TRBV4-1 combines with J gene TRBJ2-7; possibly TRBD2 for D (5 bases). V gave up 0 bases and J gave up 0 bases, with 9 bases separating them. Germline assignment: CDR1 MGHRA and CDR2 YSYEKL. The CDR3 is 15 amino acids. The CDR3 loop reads CASSQDPGVSYEQYF. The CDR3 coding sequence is TGCGCCAGCAGCCAAGATCCCGGGGTCTCCTACGAGCAGTACTTC.

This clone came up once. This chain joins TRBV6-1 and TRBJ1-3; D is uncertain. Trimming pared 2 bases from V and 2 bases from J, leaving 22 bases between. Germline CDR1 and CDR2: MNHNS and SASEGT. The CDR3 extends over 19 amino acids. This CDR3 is CASSERGISSLSPGNTIYF. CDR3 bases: TGTGCCAGCAGTGAACGCGGGATCTCATCATTAAGCCCTGGAAACACCATATATTTT.

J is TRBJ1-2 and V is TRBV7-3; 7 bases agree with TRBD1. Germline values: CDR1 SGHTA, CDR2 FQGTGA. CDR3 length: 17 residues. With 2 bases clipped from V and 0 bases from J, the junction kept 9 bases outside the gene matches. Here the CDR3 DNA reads TGTGCCAGCAGCTTACACACAGGGGCCCGAGCTAACTATGGCTACACCTTC. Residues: CASSLHTGARANYGYTF.

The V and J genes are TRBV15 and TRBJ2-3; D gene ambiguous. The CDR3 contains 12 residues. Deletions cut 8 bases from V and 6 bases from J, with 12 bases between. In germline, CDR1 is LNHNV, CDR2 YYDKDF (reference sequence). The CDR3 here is CATGLDIDTQYF. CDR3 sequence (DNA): TGTGCCACCGGTTTAGACATTGATACGCAGTATTTT.

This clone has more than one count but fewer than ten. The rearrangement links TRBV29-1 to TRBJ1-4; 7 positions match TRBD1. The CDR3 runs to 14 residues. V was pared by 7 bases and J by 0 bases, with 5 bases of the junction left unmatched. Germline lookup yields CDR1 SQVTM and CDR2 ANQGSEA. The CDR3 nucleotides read TGCAGCGCCGGGACAGATGCAACTAATGAAAAACTGTTTTTT. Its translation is CSAGTDATNEKLFF. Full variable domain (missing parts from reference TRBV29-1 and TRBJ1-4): SAVISQKPSRDICQRGTSLTIQCQVDSQVTMMFWYRQQPGQSLTLIATANQGSEATYESGFVIDKFPISRPNLTFSTLTVSNMSPEDSSIYLCSAGTDATNEKLFFGSGTQLSVL.

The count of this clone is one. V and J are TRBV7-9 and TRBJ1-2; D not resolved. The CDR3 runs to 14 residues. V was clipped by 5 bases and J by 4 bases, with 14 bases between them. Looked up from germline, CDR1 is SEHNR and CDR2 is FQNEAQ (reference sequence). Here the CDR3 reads CASSPALVSYGYTF. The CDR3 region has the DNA TGTGCCAGCAGCCCCGCCCTAGTCTCCTATGGCTACACCTTC.

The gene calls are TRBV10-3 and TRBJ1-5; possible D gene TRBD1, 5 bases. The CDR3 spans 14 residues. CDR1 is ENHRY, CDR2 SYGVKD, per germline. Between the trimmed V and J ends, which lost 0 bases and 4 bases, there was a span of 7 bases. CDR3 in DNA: TGTGCCATCAGTGAGTCGACAGTGAATCAGCCCCAGCATTTT. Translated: CAISESTVNQPQHF.

CDR3 protein: CASSLRLAGSFSYEQYF. In DNA form, the CDR3 reads TGTGCCAGCAGCTTGAGGCTAGCGGGGTCCTTTTCTTACGAGCAGTACTTC. V usage is TRBV5-5 and J usage is TRBJ2-7; 9 bases align to TRBD2. V was clipped by 1 base and J by 4 bases; unmatched bases: 12. Germline assignment: CDR1 SGHKS and CDR2 YYEKEE (reference sequence). The CDR3 covers 17 residues.

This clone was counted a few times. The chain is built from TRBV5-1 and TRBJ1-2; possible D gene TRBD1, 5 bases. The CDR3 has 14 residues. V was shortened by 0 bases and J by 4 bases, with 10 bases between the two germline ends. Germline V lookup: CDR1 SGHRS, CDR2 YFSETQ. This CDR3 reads CASSLDLTGYGYTF. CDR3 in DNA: TGCGCCAGCAGCTTGGATTTAACAGGCTATGGCTACACCTTC.

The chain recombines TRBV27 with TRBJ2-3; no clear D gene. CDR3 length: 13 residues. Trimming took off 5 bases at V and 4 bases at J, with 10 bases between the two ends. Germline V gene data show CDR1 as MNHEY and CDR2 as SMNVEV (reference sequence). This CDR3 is CASSPSRPDTQYF. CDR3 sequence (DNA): TGTGCCAGCAGTCCCTCTAGGCCAGATACGCAGTATTTT.

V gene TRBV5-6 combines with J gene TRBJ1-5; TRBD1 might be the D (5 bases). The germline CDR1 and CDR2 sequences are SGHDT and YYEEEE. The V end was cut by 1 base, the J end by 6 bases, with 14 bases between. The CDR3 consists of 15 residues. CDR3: CASSLRQGKGQPQHF. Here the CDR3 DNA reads TGTGCCAGCAGCTTGCGGCAGGGTAAGGGTCAGCCCCAGCATTTT.

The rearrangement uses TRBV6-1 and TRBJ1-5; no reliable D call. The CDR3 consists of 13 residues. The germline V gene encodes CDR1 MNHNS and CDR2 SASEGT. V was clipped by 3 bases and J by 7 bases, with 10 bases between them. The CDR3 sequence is CASSDTDNQPQHF. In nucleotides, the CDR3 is TGTGCCAGCAGTGATACCGACAACCAGCCCCAGCATTTT.

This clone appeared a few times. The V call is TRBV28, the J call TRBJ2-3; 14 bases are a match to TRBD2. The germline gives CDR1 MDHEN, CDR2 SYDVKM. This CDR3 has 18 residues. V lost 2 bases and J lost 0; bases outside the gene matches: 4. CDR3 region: CASSLLGTSGSSTDTQYF. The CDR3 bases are TGTGCCAGCAGTTTACTTGGGACTAGCGGGAGTAGCACAGATACGCAGTATTTT.

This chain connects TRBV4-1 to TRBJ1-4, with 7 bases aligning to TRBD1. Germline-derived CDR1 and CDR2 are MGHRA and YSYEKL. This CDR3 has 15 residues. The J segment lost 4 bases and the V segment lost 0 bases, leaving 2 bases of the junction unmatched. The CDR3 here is CASSQDGTDNEKLFF. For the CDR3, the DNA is TGCGCCAGCAGCCAAGATGGGACAGATAATGAAAAACTGTTTTTT.

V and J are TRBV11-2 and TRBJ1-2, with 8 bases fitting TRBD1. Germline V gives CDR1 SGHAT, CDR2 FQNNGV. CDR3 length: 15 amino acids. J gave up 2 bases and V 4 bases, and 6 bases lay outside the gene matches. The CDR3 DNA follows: TGTGCCAGCAGCTCCTTGACAGGGGAGAACTATGGCTACACCTTC. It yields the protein CASSSLTGENYGYTF.

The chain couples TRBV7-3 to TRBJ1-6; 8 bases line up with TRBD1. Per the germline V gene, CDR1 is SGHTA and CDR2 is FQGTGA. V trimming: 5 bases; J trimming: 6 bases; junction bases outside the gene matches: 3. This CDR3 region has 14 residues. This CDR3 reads CASSLTGVNSPLHF. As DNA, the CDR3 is TGTGCCAGCAGCCTGACAGGGGTTAATTCACCCCTCCACTTT.